Sequencing of this TCR beta chain was carried out in a study of a mutant IDH1 vaccine in newly diagnosed glioma. At the level of the study: Former treatment meant radiotherapy, temozolomide, or both; the majority had gotten both.

Some clones are missing from TCRdb's copy, which holds only in-frame ones; the method was immunoSEQ multiplex PCR. The table shows some 51,000 clones, with about three quarters occurring only once. A few counts support this clone. Antigen unknown. Described time point: week 5, during vaccination. Mutant IDH1 20-mer peptide, at 300 ug, made up each vaccine dose, with topical imiquimod. The material was PBMCs, obtained from a glioma patient whose treatment included an IDH1 peptide vaccine. This clonotype was sampled from a woman in her thirties or forties with glioma.

This CDR3 reads CASSGGQGALLYEQYF. CDR3 coding DNA: TGCGCCAGCAGCGGAGGACAGGGGGCGCTTCTATACGAGCAGTACTTC. The chain joins TRBV5-1 to TRBJ2-7; 11 bases align to TRBD1. The CDR3 has 16 amino acids. J was trimmed by 4 bases and V by 4 bases; bases with no gene match: 10. The V gene's germline CDR1 is SGHRS and CDR2 YFSETQ.